The next 31 T cell receptor beta chains were all read from a single sample in a study of T cell responses to AZD1222 COVID-19 vaccine. This table comes from immunoSEQ multiplex PCR, and its TCRdb copy is limited to in-frame clones, with some not included. The table records 85,000 to 130,000 clones, approximately 90% of them present only once. The sample consisted of peripheral blood, taken on day 0 of AZD1222 vaccination. These receptors were collected from an adult in good health.

The chain links TRBV28 to TRBJ1-1; D is ambiguous. The CDR3 totals 14 residues. V shed 2 bases and J shed 1 base, with 8 bases lying between them. From germline, CDR1 is MDHEN and CDR2 SYDVKM. CDR3 amino acids: CASSLTQENTEAFF. The CDR3 region has the DNA TGTGCCAGCAGTTTAACCCAGGAGAACACTGAAGCTTTCTTT.

The rearrangement uses TRBV3-1 (or the pseudogene TRBV3-2) and TRBJ1-6, with D hard to call. Germline lookup yields CDR1 LGHDT and CDR2 YNNKEL (reference sequence). Trimming shortened V by 2 bases and J by 7 bases, and 9 bases separated the two germline ends. CDR3 length: 14 residues. The CDR3 reads CASSQTGSNSPLHF. The DNA of the CDR3 is TGTGCCAGCAGCCAAACGGGGAGCAATTCACCCCTCCACTTT.

The chain has TRBV9 and TRBJ1-2; 8 nucleotides line up with TRBD1. The CDR3 runs to 15 residues. Trimming removed 0 bases from V and 2 bases from J; junction bases left unmatched: 3. Per germline, CDR1 SGDLS and CDR2 YYNGEE. DNA for the CDR3: TGTGCCAGCAGCGTAGGAGGGACAGGAAACTATGGCTACACCTTC. Translated: CASSVGGTGNYGYTF.

This sequence joins TRBV19 and TRBJ2-7; 9 bases agree with TRBD1. Germline loops: CDR1 LNHDA, CDR2 SQIVND (reference sequence). The CDR3 totals 15 residues. V dropped 4 bases and J dropped 4; count of bases not matched to a gene: 8. CDR3 nucleotide sequence: TGTGCCAGTAGTACGCACAGGGGGCGAAGTTACGAGCAGTACTTC. Translating gives CASSTHRGRSYEQYF.

The chain has TRBV4-2 and TRBJ1-4, with D maybe TRBD1 (5 bases). The germline CDR1 and CDR2 sequences are LGHNA and YNFKEQ. Trimming cost V 2 bases and J 5 bases, with 18 bases left between them. The CDR3 has 17 residues. The CDR3 sequence is CASSQHPGWGNNEKLFF. Here the CDR3 DNA reads TGTGCCAGCAGCCAACATCCCGGTTGGGGGAACAATGAAAAACTGTTTTTT.

The V gene is TRBV5-6, the J gene TRBJ1-2; a weak D match, TRBD1 (5 bases). Germline V gene lookup returns CDR1 SGHDT and CDR2 YYEEEE. The CDR3 is made up of 13 amino acids. Trimming shortened V by 4 bases and J by 4 bases, and 11 bases separated the two germline ends. The CDR3 loop is CASSPAGRYGYTF. The CDR3, as DNA: TGTGCCAGCAGCCCCGCAGGGCGCTATGGCTACACCTTC.

This clone was detected once. The chain is built from TRBV7-6 and TRBJ2-7; 7 bases map to TRBD1. Germline loops: CDR1 SGHVS, CDR2 FNYEAQ. Trimming cost V 1 base and J 8 bases; bases outside gene matches: 2. The CDR3 covers 12 residues. The CDR3 here is CASSLGDSKQYF. The CDR3 DNA sequence: TGTGCCAGCAGCTTAGGGGACAGCAAGCAGTACTTC.

The chain recombines TRBV15 with TRBJ1-4; possible D gene TRBD1, 6 bases. V was shortened by 0 bases and J by 6 bases, with 14 bases between the two germline ends. In germline, CDR1 is LNHNV, CDR2 YYDKDF (reference sequence). The CDR3 totals 16 residues. CDR3 sequence: CATSRDGEGEHEKLFF. CDR3 DNA: TGTGCCACCAGCAGAGATGGCGAGGGGGAACATGAAAAACTGTTTTTT.

The rearrangement joins TRBV15 to TRBJ2-1; 8 nucleotides agree with TRBD2. V shed 1 base, J shed 2 bases, and the junction held 4 bases outside the gene matches. CDR1 and CDR2 (germline): LNHNV, YYDKDF (reference sequence). The CDR3 loop spans 16 amino acids. The DNA for the CDR3 is TGTGCCACCAGCAGAGGACGAGCGGGGGCCTACAATGAGCAGTTCTTC. As protein: CATSRGRAGAYNEQFF.

The rearrangement uses TRBV14 and TRBJ2-5; D may be TRBD2 (5 bases). Germline CDR1 SGHDN, CDR2 FVKESK. Trimming took off 8 bases at V and 7 bases at J, with 17 bases between the two ends. CDR3 length: 13 residues. The CDR3 region is CASASQRFTTQYF. As DNA, the CDR3 is TGTGCCAGCGCCTCCCAGCGGTTCACGACCCAGTACTTC. Combining the CDR3 with reference TRBV14 and TRBJ2-5 gives the whole variable domain EAGVTQFPSHSVIEKGQTVTLRCDPISGHDNLYWYRRVMGKEIKFLLHFVKESKQDESGMPNNRFLAERTGGTYSTLKVQPAELEDSGVYFCASASQRFTTQYFGPGTRLLVL.

The chain joins TRBV18 to TRBJ2-7; D is undetermined. This CDR3 spans 14 amino acids. In germline, CDR1 is KGHSH, CDR2 LQKENI. The V end was cut by 4 bases, the J end by 0 bases, with 10 bases between. For the CDR3, the DNA is TGTGCCAGCTCACGGGCCAGTACCTCCTACGAGCAGTACTTC. Its protein product is CASSRASTSYEQYF.

CDR3 coding DNA: TGTGCCAGCAGCGGGACAGGGGGGTTTTCAACTAATGAAAAACTGTTTTTT. This sequence encodes CASSGTGGFSTNEKLFF. The chain links TRBV9 to TRBJ1-4; 10 bases line up with TRBD1. Per germline, CDR1 SGDLS and CDR2 YYNGEE. This CDR3 spans 17 amino acids. The J segment lost 0 bases and the V segment lost 3 bases, leaving 5 bases of the junction unmatched.

The J gene is TRBJ2-7, the V gene TRBV13; TRBD1 matches at 7 bases. In germline, CDR1 is PRHDT, CDR2 FYEKMQ (reference sequence). Germline trimming cut 3 bases from V and 1 base from J; bases unmatched to any gene: 6. The CDR3 has 15 amino acids. The CDR3 region is CASSFDRDPSYEQYF. CDR3 in DNA: TGTGCCAGCAGCTTCGACAGGGACCCTTCCTACGAGCAGTACTTC.

The gene calls are TRBV3-1 (or the pseudogene TRBV3-2) and TRBJ1-6, with D perhaps matching TRBD1 (6 bases). CDR1 and CDR2 from the germline V gene are LGHDT and YNNKEL (reference sequence). The CDR3 is 17 residues long. The V gene lost 1 base and the J gene lost 8 bases, with 18 bases spanning the gap. DNA for the CDR3: TGTGCCAGCAGCCAAGTGGCAGGGGTCAGCCGGGATTCACCCCTCCACTTT. Protein sequence: CASSQVAGVSRDSPLHF.

This chain uses TRBV20-1 with TRBJ2-3, with no clear D. Germline assignment: CDR1 DFQATT and CDR2 SNEGSKA (reference sequence). V lost 0 bases and J lost 5, with 3 bases in between. The CDR3 spans 11 residues. The CDR3 DNA follows: TGCAGTGCTAGAGAAATAGATACGCAGTATTTT. Its translation: CSAREIDTQYF.

V and J are TRBV19 and TRBJ2-7; 8 bases line up with TRBD1. The CDR3 length is 13 residues. Trimming cost V 6 bases and J 6 bases; bases outside gene matches: 7. Per the germline V gene, CDR1 is LNHDA and CDR2 is SQIVND (reference sequence). DNA for the CDR3: TGTGCCAGTAGGAACAGGGGGACATTCGAGCAGTACTTC. Amino acids: CASRNRGTFEQYF. The full variable domain, with the rest looked up from reference TRBV19 and TRBJ2-7, is DGGITQSPKYLFRKEGQNVTLSCEQNLNHDAMYWYRQDPGQGLRLIYYSQIVNDFQKGDIAEGYSVSREKKESFPLTVTSAQKNPTAFYLCASRNRGTFEQYFGPGTRLTVT.

The chain carries TRBV7-3 and TRBJ2-1, with 7 bases lining up with TRBD1. Looked up from germline, CDR1 is SGHTA and CDR2 is FQGTGA. The ends lost 4 bases at V and 10 bases at J; junction bases unmatched: 1. CDR3 size: 11 residues. The CDR3 loop reads CASSSGQEQFF. The DNA of the CDR3 is TGTGCCAGCAGCTCGGGACAGGAGCAGTTCTTC.

This chain links TRBV7-2 with TRBJ1-5; 7 bases align to TRBD1. The CDR3 sequence is 15 residues long. V lost 1 base and J lost 7; bases outside the gene matches: 7. Germline-derived CDR1 and CDR2 are SGHTA and FQGNSA. The CDR3 here is CASSLERQGQQPQHF. The CDR3 coding sequence is TGTGCCAGCAGCTTAGAGAGACAGGGCCAGCAGCCCCAGCATTTT.

V is TRBV19 and J is TRBJ2-1; D gene ambiguous. CDR3 length equals 13 residues. The V and J ends lost 0 bases and 5 bases respectively, with 5 bases between them. The germline CDR1 and CDR2 sequences are LNHDA and SQIVND (reference sequence). The CDR3 here is CASSIDLDNEQFF. In nucleotides, the CDR3 is TGTGCCAGTAGTATAGATCTAGACAATGAGCAGTTCTTC.

The chain is built from TRBV7-2 and TRBJ1-3; TRBD1 aligns across 7 bases. Trimming took 5 bases from V and 1 from J; bases not matched to a gene: 5. Germline loops: CDR1 SGHTA, CDR2 FQGNSA. This CDR3 has 15 amino acids. DNA for the CDR3: TGTGCCAGCAGCGCCACAGGGGCTTCTGGAAACACCATATATTTT. Amino acids: CASSATGASGNTIYF.

The rearrangement joins TRBV28 to TRBJ2-7, with 8 bases lining up with TRBD1. V was pared by 2 bases and J by 7 bases, with 4 bases of the junction left unmatched. The CDR3 length is 13 residues. Germline V gives CDR1 MDHEN, CDR2 SYDVKM. The CDR3 DNA follows: TGTGCCAGCAGTTTAGGGGACAGGTGGGAGCAGTACTTC. Encoded protein: CASSLGDRWEQYF.

The genes are TRBV7-9 and TRBJ1-2; D uncertain. CDR1 and CDR2 (germline): SEHNR, FQNEAQ (reference sequence). CDR3 size: 14 residues. The V and J ends lost 2 bases and 9 bases respectively, with 16 bases between them. DNA for the CDR3: TGTGCCAGCAGCTTATTTGACGGAGAAGGGAGCTACACCTTC. The encoded protein is CASSLFDGEGSYTF. Together with reference TRBV7-9 and TRBJ1-2, the CDR3 gives the full variable domain: DTGVSQNPRHKITKRGQNVTFRCDPISEHNRLYWYRQTLGQGPEFLTYFQNEAQLEKSRLLSDRFSAERPKGSFSTLEIQRTEQGDSAMYLCASSLFDGEGSYTFGSGTRLTVV.

The rearrangement links TRBV7-9 to TRBJ1-4, with D maybe TRBD1 (6 bases). The CDR3 contains 16 residues. Germline CDR1 and CDR2: SEHNR and FQNEAQ (reference sequence). The ends were cut back, 4 bases at V and 0 bases at J, with 12 bases in the middle. The CDR3 DNA follows: TGTGCCAGCAGCTCCCGGACAGCGGCAACTAATGAAAAACTGTTTTTT. Its translation: CASSSRTAATNEKLFF. Filled out from reference TRBV7-9 and TRBJ1-4, the complete variable domain reads DTGVSQNPRHKITKRGQNVTFRCDPISEHNRLYWYRQTLGQGPEFLTYFQNEAQLEKSRLLSDRFSAERPKGSFSTLEIQRTEQGDSAMYLCASSSRTAATNEKLFFGSGTQLSVL.

This clone has only a few counts. The chain carries TRBV7-3 and TRBJ2-1; TRBD2 matches 11 bases. This CDR3 region has 15 residues. V was pared by 5 bases and J by 4 bases, with 4 bases of the junction left unmatched. Germline assignment: CDR1 SGHTA and CDR2 FQGTGA. CDR3 nucleotides: TGTGCCAGCAGCGCTAGCGGGGGGCGATACAATGAGCAGTTCTTC. Translation: CASSASGGRYNEQFF.

This clone came up once. This chain connects TRBV19 to TRBJ1-3; weak D call: TRBD1 (5 bases). The CDR3 runs to 15 residues. Trimming removed 1 base from V and 0 bases from J, with 7 bases in between. The germline V gene encodes CDR1 LNHDA and CDR2 SQIVND (reference sequence). The CDR3 bases are TGTGCCAGTAGTATAGGGGACCTCTCTGGAAACACCATATATTTT. Protein sequence: CASSIGDLSGNTIYF.

J is TRBJ1-1 and V is TRBV7-9; D remains unclear. V was shortened by 0 bases and J by 0 bases, with 2 bases between the two germline ends. This CDR3 is 13 amino acids long. CDR1 and CDR2 (germline): SEHNR, FQNEAQ (reference sequence). Here the CDR3 DNA reads TGTGCCAGCAGCTTAGCAATGAACACTGAAGCTTTCTTT. As protein: CASSLAMNTEAFF.

This chain connects TRBV11-2 to TRBJ2-1; TRBD2 agrees at 15 bases. The J segment lost 13 bases and the V segment lost 5 bases, leaving 9 bases of the junction unmatched. The CDR3 sequence is 15 residues long. CDR1 is SGHAT and CDR2 is FQNNGV in the germline V gene. The CDR3 DNA sequence: TGTGCCAGCAGCCCAGGACTAGCGGGGGGGCAAGGACAGTTCTTC. Its protein is CASSPGLAGGQGQFF.

The chain links TRBV5-1 to TRBJ1-2, with D maybe TRBD1 (5 bases). V dropped 0 bases and J dropped 6 bases, with 15 bases sitting between them. Germline-derived CDR1 and CDR2 are SGHRS and YFSETQ. This CDR3 has 15 residues. CDR3 DNA sequence: TGCGCCAGCAGCTTGGCCGCCAGGGAGGGAAATGGCTACACCTTC. Its translation is CASSLAAREGNGYTF.

In this sample, this clone turned up once. J is TRBJ2-1 and V is TRBV24-1; possible D gene TRBD2, 6 bases. The CDR3 is 14 amino acids. The germline V gene has CDR1 KGHDR and CDR2 SFDVKD. The V gene lost 5 bases and the J gene lost 1 base, with 8 bases spanning the gap. CDR3 DNA: TGTGCCACCAGTGTTGCGGGGTCCTACAATGAGCAGTTCTTC. Its translation is CATSVAGSYNEQFF.

The rearrangement links TRBV3-1 (or the pseudogene TRBV3-2) to TRBJ1-2; 9 bases map to TRBD1. From germline, CDR1 is LGHDT and CDR2 YNNKEL (reference sequence). Trimming removed 0 bases from V and 8 bases from J; junction bases left unmatched: 10. This CDR3 contains 16 residues. CDR3 sequence (DNA): TGTGCCAGCAGCCAAGACCCTACCGGGACAGGGCTCGGCTACACCTTC. This encodes CASSQDPTGTGLGYTF.

This chain connects TRBV7-3 to TRBJ2-2; 10 bases line up with TRBD1. The CDR3 is 14 residues long. Germline CDR1 and CDR2: SGHTA and FQGTGA. Trimming cost V 2 bases and J 6 bases; bases outside gene matches: 0. CDR3 protein: CASSLGTGAGELFF. CDR3 DNA sequence: TGTGCCAGCAGCTTAGGGACAGGGGCCGGGGAGCTGTTTTTT.